These 2 T cell receptor beta chains originate from one sample sequenced in a study of cytomegalovirus exposure and HLA in healthy donors. Profiling relied on immunoSEQ multiplex PCR, and the TCRdb table lists in-frame clones only, not all of them. Among roughly 77,000 clones listed, 85% to 95% were seen once. The sequenced sample consisted of PBMCs. These receptors were collected from a woman aged 18 to 35 in good health and CMV-seronegative.

The rearrangement joins TRBV7-2 to TRBJ1-3, with 7 bases aligning to TRBD1. Germline V lookup: CDR1 SGHTA, CDR2 FQGNSA. CDR3 length: 14 residues. Losses at the gene ends were 11 bases for V and 0 bases for J; bases not matched to a gene: 7. CDR3 protein: CASGQLGSGNTIYF. DNA for the CDR3: TGTGCCTCGGGACAGTTAGGCTCTGGAAACACCATATATTTT.

The chain uses TRBV12-5 and TRBJ1-2, with 7 bases matching TRBD1. Trimming cost V 5 bases and J 4 bases; bases outside gene matches: 4. This CDR3 contains 13 residues. Per germline, CDR1 LGHNT and CDR2 FRNRAP. CDR3 sequence reads: CASGGDSFYGYTF. Here the CDR3 DNA reads TGTGCTAGTGGTGGGGACAGCTTCTATGGCTACACCTTC.